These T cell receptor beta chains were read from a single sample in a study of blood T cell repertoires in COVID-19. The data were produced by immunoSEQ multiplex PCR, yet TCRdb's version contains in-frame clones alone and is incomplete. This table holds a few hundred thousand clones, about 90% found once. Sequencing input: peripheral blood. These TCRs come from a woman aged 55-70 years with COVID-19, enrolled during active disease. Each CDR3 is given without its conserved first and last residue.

ASSPRDGYGYT | TRBV4-1
ASSLDAKEAF | TRBV5-1
ASSSGQGAPNYGYT | TRBV5-1
ASSWRRSTDTQY | TRBV19
AIRTSYGYT | TRBV10-3
ASSPGQGIYEQY | TRBV19
ASSFRRGTDTQY | TRBV7-2
AISDDRGQEQPQH | TRBV10-3
ASSLRSLRAGNEQF | TRBV7-2
ASSTLGGTGELF | TRBV7-7
ASSYGQPYGYT | TRBV6-5
ASSQDERGNTEAF | TRBV4-2
ASSQNSRDRNQPQH | TRBV3-1/TRBV3-2
ASREYIGYGYT | TRBV2
ASSQESTYEQY | TRBV4-1
SVRRGQGGAF | TRBV29-1
ASSWGGRNTQQY | TRBV19
ASSLNGQSNNGYT | TRBV27
ASSPSGGTNEKLF | TRBV18
ASSQATGPGGSPLH | TRBV14
ASSPHDRFDYGYT | TRBV6-5
ASSFGTGISYEQY | TRBV27
ASSRGPGGYT | TRBV6-5
ASSIREGGYT | TRBV2
ASSPQGTVGRRNGYT | TRBV9
ASSPVQGDGNTIY | TRBV3-1/TRBV3-2
ASTRRGGTSGNTIY | TRBV7-9
AWSVGTGADTQY | TRBV30
ASSHGTGRGTHTEAF | TRBV3-1/TRBV3-2
ASSGTPYEQY | TRBV12-3/TRBV12-4
ASSAESGTGVHEQY | TRBV9
ASSPGGWGEAF | TRBV19
ASSGTNSPLH | TRBV7-9
ASSVAGTDRGHGYT | TRBV9
ASSQDRGGSGNTIY | TRBV3-1/TRBV3-2
ASNQDRGIQPQH | TRBV2
ASNFVQNTEAF | TRBV5-1
ASSINRQETQY | TRBV19
ASSLQGTGNTEAF | TRBV27
ASSSGGGPQPQH | TRBV6-2/TRBV6-3